The 30 T cell receptor beta chains listed next were all sequenced from one sample in a study of blood T cell repertoires in COVID-19. Measured with immunoSEQ multiplex PCR; TCRdb has only the in-frame clones, and not every one. Of some 200,000 clones in the sample, 70% to 85% are singletons; the top ten hold approximately 1.3%. Source material: peripheral blood. All receptors come from a woman in her thirties or forties who had recovered from COVID-19.

The V gene is TRBV29-1, the J gene TRBJ1-4; D is perhaps TRBD1 (5 bases). V lost 4 bases, J lost 12 bases, and 12 bases lay in between. The CDR3 has 11 residues. Germline assignment: CDR1 SQVTM and CDR2 ANQGSEA. This chain's CDR3 is CSVGIRGQLFF. For the CDR3, the DNA is TGCAGCGTTGGAATTAGGGGTCAACTGTTTTTT. Full variable domain (missing parts from reference TRBV29-1 and TRBJ1-4): SAVISQKPSRDICQRGTSLTIQCQVDSQVTMMFWYRQQPGQSLTLIATANQGSEATYESGFVIDKFPISRPNLTFSTLTVSNMSPEDSSIYLCSVGIRGQLFFGSGTQLSVL.

The CDR3 loop is CASSHSPDLHNIQYF. The CDR3 bases are TGTGCCAGCAGCCACAGCCCGGACTTACATAACATTCAGTACTTC. The J gene is TRBJ2-4, the V gene TRBV3-1 (or the pseudogene TRBV3-2); D might be TRBD2 (5 bases). The CDR3 totals 15 residues. Germline values: CDR1 LGHDT, CDR2 YNNKEL (reference sequence). Deletions cut 3 bases from V and 7 bases from J, with 16 bases between.

In its sample, this clone was seen once. The V and J genes are TRBV24-1 and TRBJ2-3; 8 positions agree with TRBD1. J lost 2 bases, V lost 4 bases, and 7 bases had no gene match. From germline, CDR1 is KGHDR and CDR2 SFDVKD. This CDR3 is built from 16 residues. CDR3 bases: TGTGCCACCAGTGAACCAGGACAGGGAGACACAGATACGCAGTATTTT. This translates into CATSEPGQGDTDTQYF.

The chain employs TRBV5-6 and TRBJ1-2; 9 positions match TRBD1. From germline, CDR1 is SGHDT and CDR2 YYEEEE. This CDR3 has 12 residues. After removal of 7 bases from V and 6 bases from J, the junction contained 4 bases not matched to a gene. The CDR3 loop reads CASLGQGNGYTF. The CDR3 DNA reads TGTGCCAGCCTGGGACAGGGAAATGGCTACACCTTC.

CDR3 sequence (DNA): TGTGCCAGCAGCCCAGACAGGGGGCAGGTGACTTTCTTT. Residues: CASSPDRGQVTFF. V is TRBV7-2 and J is TRBJ1-1, with 10 positions matching TRBD1. Germline V gene sequence: CDR1 SGHTA, CDR2 FQGNSA. CDR3 length: 13 residues. The trim removed 5 bases at V and 12 bases at J, leaving 9 bases unmatched.

V gene TRBV5-4 combines with J gene TRBJ2-3; TRBD1 aligns across 8 bases. Germline V gene data show CDR1 as SGHNT and CDR2 as YYREEE (reference sequence). This CDR3 is built from 16 residues. V was pared by 4 bases and J by 2 bases, with 9 bases of the junction left unmatched. CDR3 nucleotide sequence: TGTGCCAGCAGCAAGGACAGGGCGCTTTCCACAGATACGCAGTATTTT. Translation: CASSKDRALSTDTQYF.

The J gene is TRBJ1-1, the V gene TRBV7-2; maybe TRBD1 (5 bases). This CDR3 comprises 13 residues. Germline values: CDR1 SGHTA, CDR2 FQGNSA. Trimming removed 5 bases at V and 6 bases at J, with 13 bases between. CDR3 sequence: CASSPTRGSEAFF. DNA for the CDR3: TGTGCCAGCAGCCCAACGCGGGGGTCTGAAGCTTTCTTT.

The chain joins TRBV25-1 to TRBJ1-4; tentatively, D is TRBD1 (5 bases). CDR3 length: 15 amino acids. V lost 3 bases and J 5 bases, leaving 13 bases between the germline ends. From germline, CDR1 is MGHDK and CDR2 SYGVNS. The CDR3 DNA reads TGTGCCAGCAGTGATGGTGGGGCTGCGAATGAAAAACTGTTTTTT. This gives the protein CASSDGGAANEKLFF.

This chain uses TRBV20-1 with TRBJ1-5, with 10 nucleotides matching TRBD1. Germline V CDR1 and CDR2: DFQATT, SNEGSKA (reference sequence). This CDR3 is built from 14 residues. V was clipped by 3 bases and J by 7 bases; unmatched bases: 6. Here the CDR3 reads CSASNGQGEQPQHF. The CDR3 DNA is TGCAGTGCTAGTAACGGACAGGGGGAGCAGCCCCAGCATTTT.

This chain uses TRBV7-9 with TRBJ2-1; 7 nucleotides match TRBD2. Germline values: CDR1 SEHNR, CDR2 FQNEAQ (reference sequence). The CDR3 length is 14 residues. Losses at the gene ends were 2 bases for V and 7 bases for J; bases not matched to a gene: 5. The CDR3 protein is CASSLRSGENEQFF. The CDR3 nucleotides are TGTGCCAGCAGCTTAAGGAGCGGGGAGAATGAGCAGTTCTTC. The variable domain in full, completed from reference TRBV7-9 and TRBJ2-1, reads DTGVSQNPRHKITKRGQNVTFRCDPISEHNRLYWYRQTLGQGPEFLTYFQNEAQLEKSRLLSDRFSAERPKGSFSTLEIQRTEQGDSAMYLCASSLRSGENEQFFGPGTRLTVL.

The chain employs TRBV12-3 or TRBV12-4 and TRBJ2-6; unclear D gene. The V gene lost 6 bases and the J gene lost 4 bases, with 7 bases spanning the gap. This CDR3 is built from 13 residues. The CDR3 here is CASSPGGANVLTF. In nucleotides, the CDR3 is TGTGCCAGCAGCCCTGGCGGGGCCAACGTCCTGACTTTC.

The chain links TRBV9 to TRBJ2-2, with D unresolved. V was pared by 3 bases and J by 0 bases, with 6 bases between. The germline gives CDR1 SGDLS, CDR2 YYNGEE. The CDR3 contains 14 residues. CDR3 residues: CASSAQSNTGELFF. CDR3 in DNA: TGTGCCAGCAGCGCCCAATCGAACACCGGGGAGCTGTTTTTT. The full variable domain, its missing parts supplied by reference TRBV9 and TRBJ2-2, is DSGVTQTPKHLITATGQRVTLRCSPRSGDLSVYWYQQSLDQGLQFLIQYYNGEERAKGNILERFSAQQFPDLHSELNLSSLELGDSALYFCASSAQSNTGELFFGEGSRLTVL.

The chain has TRBV10-3 and TRBJ1-6; 8 bases are shared with TRBD1. J lost 9 bases, V lost 0 bases, and 7 bases had no gene match. The germline V gene encodes CDR1 ENHRY and CDR2 SYGVKD. The CDR3 totals 16 residues. The CDR3 reads CAISESGQGAISPLHF. In DNA, the CDR3 is TGTGCCATCAGTGAGTCAGGGCAGGGGGCGATTTCACCCCTCCACTTT.

This clone has only a few counts. The rearrangement joins TRBV9 to TRBJ1-1; D call uncertain. The V end lost 1 base, the J end lost 3 bases, and 10 bases lay between the germline ends. The CDR3 is 14 amino acids. The germline CDR1 and CDR2 sequences are SGDLS and YYNGEE. CDR3 loop: CASSVNAGDTEAFF. Here the CDR3 DNA reads TGTGCCAGCAGCGTAAACGCGGGCGACACTGAAGCTTTCTTT.

CDR3 sequence: CAISESFPTSGITGELFF. The CDR3 DNA is TGTGCCATCAGTGAGTCCTTCCCAACTAGCGGGATAACCGGGGAGCTGTTTTTT. The chain employs TRBV10-3 and TRBJ2-2; TRBD2 aligns across 10 bases. V shed 0 bases, J shed 5 bases, and the junction held 9 bases outside the gene matches. The CDR3 runs to 18 residues. From germline, CDR1 is ENHRY and CDR2 SYGVKD.

On this clone itself: The same CDR3 can be traced to other DNA sequences in this sample. The chain links TRBV3-1 (or the pseudogene TRBV3-2) to TRBJ1-1; tentatively, D is TRBD1 (5 bases). V lost 1 base to trimming and J lost 4 bases, with 7 bases between them. This CDR3 region has 13 residues. Germline values: CDR1 LGHDT, CDR2 YNNKEL (reference sequence). The CDR3 DNA reads TGTGCCAGCAGCCAAGGCGGGGGCACTGAAGCTTTCTTT. The encoded protein is CASSQGGGTEAFF.

This sequence joins TRBV5-1 and TRBJ2-7, with TRBD1 matching 11 bases. This CDR3 region has 13 residues. The germline V gene has CDR1 SGHRS and CDR2 YFSETQ. V was clipped by 2 bases and J by 6 bases; unmatched bases: 1. CDR3 sequence reads: CASSFGTGGEQYF. As DNA, the CDR3 is TGCGCCAGCAGCTTTGGGACAGGGGGCGAGCAGTACTTC.

This clone was found a few times. The V gene is TRBV30, the J gene TRBJ1-2; no reliable D call. The CDR3 extends over 11 amino acids. Germline V lookup: CDR1 GTSNPN, CDR2 SVGIG (reference sequence). The V gene lost 0 bases and the J gene lost 6 bases, with 5 bases spanning the gap. The chain's CDR3 is CAWSVKNGYTF. CDR3 bases: TGTGCCTGGAGTGTCAAAAATGGCTACACCTTC.

This chain links TRBV3-1 (or the pseudogene TRBV3-2) with TRBJ2-6; 8 bases agree with TRBD1. Germline loops: CDR1 LGHDT, CDR2 YNNKEL (reference sequence). The CDR3 is 17 amino acids. V gave up 2 bases and J gave up 2 bases; unmatched junction bases: 5. In DNA form, the CDR3 reads TGTGCCAGCAGCCAATCAGGGGGCGTAGCTGGGGCCAACGTCCTGACTTTC. This encodes CASSQSGGVAGANVLTF.

The rearrangement links TRBV25-1 to TRBJ1-1; D is unresolved. Germline V gives CDR1 MGHDK, CDR2 SYGVNS. Trimming pared 4 bases from V and 4 bases from J, leaving 7 bases between. The CDR3 is 12 amino acids. The CDR3 reads CASSVGSTEAFF. The CDR3 region has the DNA TGTGCCAGCAGTGTTGGGAGCACTGAAGCTTTCTTT.

The chain uses TRBV10-3 and TRBJ2-7; 8 bases are shared with TRBD1. V was pared by 6 bases and J by 4 bases, with 8 bases of the junction left unmatched. Germline values: CDR1 ENHRY, CDR2 SYGVKD. The CDR3 contains 14 residues. For the CDR3, the DNA is TGTGCCATCAGGCTAGGACAGGGCGGGTACGAGCAGTACTTC. This sequence encodes CAIRLGQGGYEQYF.

The chain is built from TRBV19 and TRBJ1-1; 12 nucleotides line up with TRBD1. This CDR3 has 15 amino acids. The junction had 8 bases not matched to a gene; V was cut back by 4 bases and J by 8 bases. Germline V CDR1 and CDR2: LNHDA, SQIVND (reference sequence). CDR3 in amino acids: CASSRPLGTGGEAFF. CDR3 DNA sequence: TGTGCCAGTAGTAGGCCCCTAGGGACAGGGGGCGAAGCTTTCTTT.

This clone was detected only a few times. In DNA, the CDR3 is TGTGCCAGCAGCCCGGGGGTGGGGACTGGAAACACCATATATTTT. As protein: CASSPGVGTGNTIYF. The genes are TRBV7-8 and TRBJ1-3, with D possibly being TRBD1 (5 bases). CDR1 SGHVS and CDR2 FQNEAQ come from the germline V gene. Trimming stripped 5 bases from V and 2 bases from J, with 13 bases between. This CDR3 has 15 amino acids.

This rearrangement joins TRBV14 to TRBJ1-2; D remains ambiguous. From germline, CDR1 is SGHDN and CDR2 FVKESK. This CDR3 spans 13 amino acids. With 4 bases removed from V and 3 bases from J, the gap between germline ends came to 9 bases. CDR3 protein: CASSPQAYYGYTF. The CDR3 DNA reads TGTGCCAGCAGCCCCCAGGCTTACTATGGCTACACCTTC. Combining the CDR3 with reference TRBV14 and TRBJ1-2 gives the whole variable domain EAGVTQFPSHSVIEKGQTVTLRCDPISGHDNLYWYRRVMGKEIKFLLHFVKESKQDESGMPNNRFLAERTGGTYSTLKVQPAELEDSGVYFCASSPQAYYGYTFGSGTRLTVV.

This chain connects TRBV7-3 to TRBJ2-6; D may be TRBD2 (5 bases). The CDR3 contains 15 residues. Germline V gene lookup returns CDR1 SGHTA and CDR2 FQGTGA. The V end lost 5 bases, the J end lost 0 bases, and 8 bases lay between the germline ends. The CDR3 here is CASSLGSSGANVLTF. In nucleotides, the CDR3 is TGTGCCAGCAGCCTGGGGAGCTCTGGGGCCAACGTCCTGACTTTC.

In its sample, this clone was seen a few times. The rearrangement uses TRBV28 and TRBJ1-5, with 8 bases that match TRBD1. J lost 6 bases, V lost 6 bases, and 16 bases had no gene match. This CDR3 comprises 17 residues. Germline V gene lookup returns CDR1 MDHEN and CDR2 SYDVKM. CDR3 protein: CASSSTAGRGLVQPQHF. For the CDR3, the DNA is TGTGCCAGCAGCTCCACGGCAGGCAGGGGGCTTGTTCAGCCCCAGCATTTT.

The chain carries TRBV6-5 and TRBJ2-2; perhaps TRBD2 as D (5 bases). This CDR3 has 14 amino acids. The germline gives CDR1 MNHEY, CDR2 SVGAGI. Trimming pared 2 bases from V and 4 bases from J, leaving 8 bases between. The CDR3 loop reads CASSYRGFTGELFF. DNA of the CDR3: TGTGCCAGCAGTTACCGAGGGTTCACCGGGGAGCTGTTTTTT.

The chain has TRBV6-5 and TRBJ2-5; the match to TRBD1 covers 8 bases. CDR1 and CDR2 (germline): MNHEY, SVGAGI. Germline trimming cut 4 bases from V and 9 bases from J; bases unmatched to any gene: 7. CDR3 length: 13 amino acids. As DNA, the CDR3 is TGTGCCAGCAGTTCCGCCAGGGGGCTCGCCCAGTACTTC. This codes for CASSSARGLAQYF.

This rearrangement joins TRBV7-2 to TRBJ2-3, with 10 bases fitting TRBD1. V lost 5 bases, J lost 3 bases, and 8 bases stayed unmatched. Germline CDR1 and CDR2: SGHTA and FQGNSA. The CDR3 runs to 16 residues. The CDR3 sequence: CASSAKPGQGTDTQYF. DNA for the CDR3: TGTGCCAGCAGCGCCAAGCCGGGACAGGGGACAGATACGCAGTATTTT.

This clone was counted once. The chain has TRBV18 and TRBJ2-7, with a tentative D call TRBD2 (5 bases). The CDR3 has 14 amino acids. Trimming left V 5 bases short and J 5 bases short, with 16 bases between. CDR1 KGHSH and CDR2 LQKENI come from the germline V gene. CDR3 loop: CASSFSGREDEQYF. CDR3 nucleotides: TGTGCCAGCTCATTCTCAGGCCGGGAAGACGAGCAGTACTTC.